What follows is one T cell receptor (beta chain) and its context. This record belongs to a study of shared clonotypes between healthy human individuals. V lost 4 bases, J lost 2 bases, and 7 bases stayed unmatched. The CDR3 contains 15 residues. Germline-derived CDR1 and CDR2 are MDHEN and SYDVKM. Adult Caucasians living in Nashville, Tennessee made up all of the donors. Libraries were prepared by immunoSEQ multiplex PCR; TCRdb keeps only in-frame clonotypes and omits some of them. Altogether some 2,400,000 clones are present, approximately 94% being singletons, with the ten largest covering over 0.1%.

The TCR was taken from a man between 18 and 35 years old in good health. The chain has TRBV28 and TRBJ2-7; TRBD1 matches at 8 bases. The specimen sequenced was naive CD4+ T cells sorted from blood. Subset: CD45RA+ positively selected. CDR3: CASSSPGQVPYEQYF. CDR3 coding DNA: TGTGCCAGCAGTTCACCGGGACAGGTTCCCTACGAGCAGTACTTC.